The next 5 T cell receptor beta chains were all read from a single sample in a study of tissue T cells after allogeneic stem cell transplantation. Enrolled prospectively were adult allogeneic hematopoietic cell transplant recipients whose graft-versus-host disease was steroid-refractory. Assay used: immunoSEQ multiplex PCR; TCRdb lists only in-frame clones, some missing. The sample has over 3,000 clones, roughly 80% seen once. The material sequenced was small intestine tissue, taken at autopsy. The receptors shown here come from a male patient older than 55 with steroid-refractory graft-versus-host disease after an allogeneic stem cell transplant. These T cells may partly come from the graft donor.

On this clone itself: The same CDR3 can be traced to other DNA sequences in this sample. The chain employs TRBV19 and TRBJ2-1; TRBD2 might be the D (6 bases). Germline assignment: CDR1 LNHDA and CDR2 SQIVND (reference sequence). V was clipped by 3 bases and J by 3 bases, with 9 bases between them. The CDR3 contains 14 residues. The CDR3 nucleotides are TGTGCCAGTAGTATTGGCGGGGACTACAATGAGCAGTTCTTC. It is translated as CASSIGGDYNEQFF.

CDR3 amino acids: CASSPRREQFF. For the CDR3, the DNA is TGTGCCAGCAGCCCCAGGAGAGAGCAGTTCTTC. V and J are TRBV11-2 and TRBJ2-1; D is unresolved. V was cut by 5 bases and J by 10 bases, with 9 bases left in between. Germline values: CDR1 SGHAT, CDR2 FQNNGV. The CDR3 is 11 residues long.

The chain employs TRBV18 and TRBJ1-1, with D possibly matching TRBD1 (5 bases). CDR1 is KGHSH, CDR2 LQKENI, per germline. CDR3 length equals 16 residues. Trimming took off 6 bases at V and 5 bases at J, with 22 bases between the two ends. The CDR3 bases are TGTGCCAGCTCGGGGGTGAAGGATCCGGGTATTACTGAAGCTTTCTTT. Translation: CASSGVKDPGITEAFF.

V usage is TRBV7-2 and J usage is TRBJ1-6, with D unclear. This CDR3 is 15 amino acids long. Germline V gives CDR1 SGHTA, CDR2 FQGNSA. The V end was cut by 1 base, the J end by 10 bases, with 14 bases between. CDR3 loop: CASSLGAVSESPLHF. As DNA, the CDR3 is TGTGCCAGCAGCTTAGGCGCGGTTAGCGAGTCACCCCTCCACTTT.

This clone ranks as large. V is TRBV5-6 and J is TRBJ2-1; 7 positions match TRBD2. Germline V lookup: CDR1 SGHDT, CDR2 YYEEEE. V was clipped by 3 bases and J by 6 bases; unmatched bases: 9. CDR3 length: 15 amino acids. DNA for the CDR3: TGTGCCAGCAGCTCCCCATGGGAGGGGCTCAATGAGCAGTTCTTC. Protein sequence: CASSSPWEGLNEQFF. The variable domain in full, with the rest retrieved from reference TRBV5-6 and TRBJ2-1, is DAGVTQSPTHLIKTRGQQVTLRCSPKSGHDTVSWYQQALGQGPQFIFQYYEEEERQRGNFPDRFSGHQFPNYSSELNVNALLLGDSALYLCASSSPWEGLNEQFFGPGTRLTVL.